The 18 T cell receptor beta chains below were found in one sample sequenced in a study of T cell responses to AZD1222 COVID-19 vaccine. Libraries were prepared by immunoSEQ multiplex PCR; TCRdb keeps only in-frame clonotypes and omits some of them. The repertoire holds around 130,000 clones, with approximately 92% as singletons. This specimen consisted of peripheral blood, obtained 28 days after the second dose of the MenACWY control vaccine. These receptors all come from an adult who received the MenACWY meningococcal vaccine as a control.

In this sample, this clone turned up once. The chain carries TRBV7-2 and TRBJ1-3, with D perhaps TRBD1 (5 bases). With 3 bases removed from V and 7 bases from J, the gap between germline ends came to 16 bases. Germline values: CDR1 SGHTA, CDR2 FQGNSA. CDR3 size: 15 residues. The CDR3 coding sequence is TGTGCCAGCAGCTTCTCCGGGACCCTTGGGAACACCATATATTTT. As protein: CASSFSGTLGNTIYF.

The chain links TRBV7-2 to TRBJ2-5, with 8 bases identical to TRBD1. Germline CDR1 SGHTA, CDR2 FQGNSA. CDR3 length: 13 residues. V trimming: 5 bases; J trimming: 5 bases; junction bases outside the gene matches: 4. The CDR3 region is CASSRTGRETQYF. In DNA, the CDR3 is TGTGCCAGCAGCAGGACAGGGAGGGAGACCCAGTACTTC. The full variable domain, completed using reference TRBV7-2 and TRBJ2-5, is GAGVSQSPSNKVTEKGKDVELRCDPISGHTALYWYRQSLGQGLEFLIYFQGNSAPDKSGLPSDRFSAERTGGSVSTLTIQRTQQEDSAVYLCASSRTGRETQYFGPGTRLLVL.

This chain connects TRBV7-9 to TRBJ1-2; tentative D call: TRBD1 (6 bases). The CDR3 is 15 residues long. The germline V gene encodes CDR1 SEHNR and CDR2 FQNEAQ (reference sequence). V lost 8 bases and J lost 6, with 22 bases in between. CDR3 in amino acids: CASSRDPRTDNGYTF. In DNA, the CDR3 is TGTGCCAGCTCGCGCGATCCGAGGACAGATAATGGCTACACCTTC.

J is TRBJ1-5 and V is TRBV28; 8 bases map to TRBD1. Germline CDR1 is MDHEN and CDR2 is SYDVKM. Trimming took 4 bases from V and 13 from J; bases not matched to a gene: 3. The CDR3 is made up of 11 amino acids. The CDR3 reads CASSSRQGQHF. The CDR3 DNA follows: TGTGCCAGCAGTTCCCGACAGGGGCAGCATTTT.

The sample holds a few counts of this clone. The chain carries TRBV18 and TRBJ1-2, with D maybe TRBD1 (6 bases). Germline V gives CDR1 KGHSH, CDR2 LQKENI. This CDR3 contains 14 residues. The V and J ends lost 3 bases and 4 bases respectively, with 12 bases between them. The CDR3: CASSPLAGAYGYTF. The CDR3 DNA reads as TGTGCCAGCTCACCCCTAGCGGGGGCCTATGGCTACACCTTC.

The genes are TRBV7-3 and TRBJ1-1, with a possible D match to TRBD1 (6 bases). The germline V gene encodes CDR1 SGHTA and CDR2 FQGTGA. CDR3 length: 14 residues. Deletions cut 5 bases from V and 4 bases from J, with 14 bases between. The CDR3 loop is CASSGKGQSTEAFF. The CDR3 bases are TGTGCCAGCAGCGGAAAAGGACAGTCCACTGAAGCTTTCTTT. The full variable domain, completed using reference TRBV7-3 and TRBJ1-1, is GAGVSQTPSNKVTEKGKYVELRCDPISGHTALYWYRQSLGQGPEFLIYFQGTGAADDSGLPNDRFFAVRPEGSVSTLKIQRTERGDSAVYLCASSGKGQSTEAFFGQGTRLTVV.

The chain employs TRBV30 and TRBJ2-1; 9 nucleotides agree with TRBD2. Germline V gene data show CDR1 as GTSNPN and CDR2 as SVGIG (reference sequence). CDR3 length equals 15 residues. The trim removed 8 bases at V and 6 bases at J, leaving 14 bases unmatched. The CDR3 is CARSSGLAGPNEQFF. Here the CDR3 DNA reads TGTGCCCGTTCATCCGGGCTAGCGGGACCCAATGAGCAGTTCTTC.

The genes are TRBV29-1 and TRBJ1-1; unclear D gene. The CDR3 loop spans 13 amino acids. Germline V gene lookup returns CDR1 SQVTM and CDR2 ANQGSEA. Trimming cost V 6 bases and J 7 bases, with 18 bases left between them. The CDR3 coding sequence is TGCAGCGTCGAGGTTCACTCCCCAAGTGAAGCTTTCTTT. Protein product: CSVEVHSPSEAFF.

The table lists this clone with a count of one. This rearrangement joins TRBV29-1 to TRBJ1-1, with D perhaps matching TRBD1 (6 bases). Germline V gene sequence: CDR1 SQVTM, CDR2 ANQGSEA. The CDR3 length is 14 residues. The V and J ends lost 4 bases and 6 bases respectively, with 18 bases between them. In nucleotides, the CDR3 is TGCAGCGTTGGTCCAGGGGCGCATCACTCTGAAGCTTTCTTT. Its protein is CSVGPGAHHSEAFF.

V is TRBV7-2 and J is TRBJ2-7; a weak D match, TRBD1 (5 bases). The V gene lost 5 bases and the J gene lost 0 bases, with 17 bases spanning the gap. Germline V lookup: CDR1 SGHTA, CDR2 FQGNSA. This CDR3 has 16 amino acids. CDR3 protein: CASSPPLPQGSYEQYF. In DNA form, the CDR3 reads TGTGCCAGCAGCCCCCCCCTGCCGCAGGGCTCCTACGAGCAGTACTTC.

This chain uses TRBV6-5 with TRBJ1-2; tentative D call: TRBD1 (5 bases). From germline, CDR1 is MNHEY and CDR2 SVGAGI. Trimming pared 7 bases from V and 4 bases from J, leaving 13 bases between. The CDR3 loop spans 13 amino acids. CDR3 in amino acids: CASKVWGPYGYTF. CDR3 in DNA: TGTGCCAGCAAAGTTTGGGGCCCCTATGGCTACACCTTC.

This chain joins TRBV18 and TRBJ2-2, with unresolved D. The CDR3 contains 16 residues. Trimming took off 5 bases at V and 6 bases at J, with 19 bases between the two ends. Germline V gives CDR1 KGHSH, CDR2 LQKENI. The CDR3 region is CASSIFSDPSSGELFF. The CDR3 DNA sequence: TGTGCCAGCTCAATTTTCAGCGACCCATCGTCCGGGGAGCTGTTTTTT.

The V gene is TRBV7-9, the J gene TRBJ1-6, with 8 bases lining up with TRBD1. V gave up 2 bases and J gave up 0 bases; unmatched junction bases: 9. The CDR3 is 19 amino acids. Germline-derived CDR1 and CDR2 are SEHNR and FQNEAQ (reference sequence). The chain's CDR3 is CASSLLTGGYSSYNSPLHF. CDR3 bases: TGTGCCAGCAGCTTACTTACAGGGGGTTACAGCTCCTATAATTCACCCCTCCACTTT. The full variable domain, its missing parts supplied by reference TRBV7-9 and TRBJ1-6, is DTGVSQNPRHKITKRGQNVTFRCDPISEHNRLYWYRQTLGQGPEFLTYFQNEAQLEKSRLLSDRFSAERPKGSFSTLEIQRTEQGDSAMYLCASSLLTGGYSSYNSPLHFGNGTRLTVT.

The chain carries TRBV28 and TRBJ2-7; 11 nucleotides agree with TRBD2. The ends lost 6 bases at V and 6 bases at J; junction bases unmatched: 10. There are 15 residues in the CDR3. CDR1 MDHEN and CDR2 SYDVKM come from the germline V gene. For the CDR3, the DNA is TGTGCCAGCAGCCCGGGACTAGCGGATTTTGGCGAGCAGTACGTC. It encodes CASSPGLADFGEQYV.

This chain links TRBV6-2 or TRBV6-3 with TRBJ2-6, with D possibly being TRBD1 or TRBD2 (5 bases each). Germline V lookup: CDR1 MNHEY, CDR2 SVGEGT. The V end was cut by 3 bases, the J end by 4 bases, with 13 bases between. The CDR3 covers 16 residues. The CDR3 spells CASSYLRGKGANVLTF. The CDR3 DNA follows: TGTGCCAGCAGTTATCTACGGGGCAAAGGGGCCAACGTCCTGACTTTC.

This sequence joins TRBV30 and TRBJ2-7; weak D call: TRBD2 (5 bases). The V and J ends lost 0 bases and 1 base respectively, with 13 bases between them. The CDR3 contains 15 residues. Germline loops: CDR1 GTSNPN, CDR2 SVGIG (reference sequence). The CDR3 region is CAWSVLAGPSYEQYF. CDR3 in DNA: TGTGCCTGGAGTGTACTGGCGGGCCCATCCTACGAGCAGTACTTC.

The chain is built from TRBV12-3 or TRBV12-4 and TRBJ1-2; no clear D. The CDR3 length is 11 residues. Between the trimmed V and J ends, which lost 6 bases and 3 bases, there was a span of 5 bases. CDR3 region: CASRLHYGYTF. CDR3 bases: TGTGCCAGCAGACTTCACTATGGCTACACCTTC.

The chain links TRBV19 to TRBJ1-2; D might be TRBD1 (5 bases). Germline CDR1 is LNHDA and CDR2 is SQIVND (reference sequence). The V and J ends lost 4 bases and 3 bases respectively, with 9 bases between them. CDR3 size: 13 residues. The CDR3 DNA reads as TGTGCCAGTAGTACCACAGGAGACTATGGCTACACCTTC. Its translation is CASSTTGDYGYTF.